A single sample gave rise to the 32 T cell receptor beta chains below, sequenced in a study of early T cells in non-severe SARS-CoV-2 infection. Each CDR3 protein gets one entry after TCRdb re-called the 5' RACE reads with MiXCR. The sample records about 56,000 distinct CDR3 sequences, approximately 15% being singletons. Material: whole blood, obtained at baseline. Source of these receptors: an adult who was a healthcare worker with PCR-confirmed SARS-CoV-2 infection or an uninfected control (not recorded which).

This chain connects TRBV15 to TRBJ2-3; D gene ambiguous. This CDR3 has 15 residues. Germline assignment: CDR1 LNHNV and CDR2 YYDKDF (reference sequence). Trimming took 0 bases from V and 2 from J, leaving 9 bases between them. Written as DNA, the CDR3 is TGTGCCACCAGCAGAGATAAGTGGTTCACAGATACGCAGTATTTT. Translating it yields CATSRDKWFTDTQYF.

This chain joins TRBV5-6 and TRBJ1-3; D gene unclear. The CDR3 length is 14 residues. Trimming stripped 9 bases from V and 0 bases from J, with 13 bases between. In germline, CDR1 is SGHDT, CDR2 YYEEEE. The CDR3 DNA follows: TGTGCCACCGGGAGGGTCGACTCTGGAAACACCATATATTTT. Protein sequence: CATGRVDSGNTIYF. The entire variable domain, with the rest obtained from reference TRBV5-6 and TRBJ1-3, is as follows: DAGVTQSPTHLIKTRGQQVTLRCSPKSGHDTVSWYQQALGQGPQFIFQYYEEEERQRGNFPDRFSGHQFPNYSSELNVNALLLGDSALYLCATGRVDSGNTIYFGEGSWLTVV.

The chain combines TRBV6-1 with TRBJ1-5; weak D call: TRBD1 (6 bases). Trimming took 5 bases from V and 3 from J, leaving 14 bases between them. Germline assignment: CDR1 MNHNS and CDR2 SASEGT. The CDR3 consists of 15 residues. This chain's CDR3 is CASSTSGQNNQPQHF. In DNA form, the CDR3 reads TGTGCCAGCAGTACATCTGGACAGAACAATCAGCCCCAGCATTTT.

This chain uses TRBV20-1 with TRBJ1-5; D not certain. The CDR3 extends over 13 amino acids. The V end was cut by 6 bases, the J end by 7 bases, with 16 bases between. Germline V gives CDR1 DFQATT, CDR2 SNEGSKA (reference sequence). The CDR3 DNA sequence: TGCAGTGCGACTAAGGGAGTGTACCAGCCCCAGCATTTT. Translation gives CSATKGVYQPQHF.

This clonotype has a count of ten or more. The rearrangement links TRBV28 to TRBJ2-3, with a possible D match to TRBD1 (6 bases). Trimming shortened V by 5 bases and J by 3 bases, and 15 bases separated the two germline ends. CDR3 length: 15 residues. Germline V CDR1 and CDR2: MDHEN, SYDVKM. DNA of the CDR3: TGTGCCAGCAGTCCACCCAGGGGTGATACAGATACGCAGTATTTT. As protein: CASSPPRGDTDTQYF.

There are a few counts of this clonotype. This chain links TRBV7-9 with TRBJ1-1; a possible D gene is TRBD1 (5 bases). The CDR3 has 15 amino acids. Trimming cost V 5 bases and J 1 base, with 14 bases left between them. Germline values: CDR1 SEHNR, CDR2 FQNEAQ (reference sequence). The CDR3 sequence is CASSGGHPPNTEAFF. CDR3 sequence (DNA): TGTGCCAGCAGCGGAGGACATCCCCCGAACACTGAAGCTTTCTTT.

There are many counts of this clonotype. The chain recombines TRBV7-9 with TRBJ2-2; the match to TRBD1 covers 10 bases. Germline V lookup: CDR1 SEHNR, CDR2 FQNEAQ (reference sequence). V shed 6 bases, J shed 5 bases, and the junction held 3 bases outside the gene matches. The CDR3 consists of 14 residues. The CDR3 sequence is CASSGQGGTGELFF. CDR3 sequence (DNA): TGTGCCAGCAGTGGACAGGGGGGAACCGGGGAGCTGTTTTTT.

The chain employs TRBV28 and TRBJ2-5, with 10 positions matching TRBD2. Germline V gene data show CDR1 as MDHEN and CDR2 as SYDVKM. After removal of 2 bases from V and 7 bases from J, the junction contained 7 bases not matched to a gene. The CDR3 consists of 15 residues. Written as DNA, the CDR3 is TGTGCCAGCAGTTTAGGGTCTAGCGGGAGAGGGACCCAGTACTTC. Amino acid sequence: CASSLGSSGRGTQYF.

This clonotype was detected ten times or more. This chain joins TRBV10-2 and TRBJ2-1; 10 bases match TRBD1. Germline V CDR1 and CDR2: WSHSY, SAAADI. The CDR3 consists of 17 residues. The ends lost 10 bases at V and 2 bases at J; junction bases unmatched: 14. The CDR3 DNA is TGCGCCACATCGGCCCCCGACAGGGGGCCTCCCTACAATGAGCAGTTCTTC. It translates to CATSAPDRGPPYNEQFF.

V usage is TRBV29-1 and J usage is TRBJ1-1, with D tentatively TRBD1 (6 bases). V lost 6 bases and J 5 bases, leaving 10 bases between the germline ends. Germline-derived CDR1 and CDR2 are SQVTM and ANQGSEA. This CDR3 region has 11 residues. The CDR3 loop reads CSVEGVTEAFF. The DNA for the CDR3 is TGCAGCGTCGAGGGGGTGACTGAAGCTTTCTTT.

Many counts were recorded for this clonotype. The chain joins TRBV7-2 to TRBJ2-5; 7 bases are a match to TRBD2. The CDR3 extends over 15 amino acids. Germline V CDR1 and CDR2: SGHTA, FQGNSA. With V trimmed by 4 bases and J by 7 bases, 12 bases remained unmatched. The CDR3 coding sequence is TGTGCCAGCAGCTATGAGACTAGCAATAGGGTGACCCAGTACTTC. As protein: CASSYETSNRVTQYF.

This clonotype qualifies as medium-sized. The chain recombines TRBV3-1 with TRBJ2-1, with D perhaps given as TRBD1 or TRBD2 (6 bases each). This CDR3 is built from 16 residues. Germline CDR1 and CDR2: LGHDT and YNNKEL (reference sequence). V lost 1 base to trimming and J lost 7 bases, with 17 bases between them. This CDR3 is CASSQGKGGRRNEQFF. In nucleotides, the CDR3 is TGTGCCAGCAGCCAAGGAAAAGGGGGGCGGAGGAATGAGCAGTTCTTC.

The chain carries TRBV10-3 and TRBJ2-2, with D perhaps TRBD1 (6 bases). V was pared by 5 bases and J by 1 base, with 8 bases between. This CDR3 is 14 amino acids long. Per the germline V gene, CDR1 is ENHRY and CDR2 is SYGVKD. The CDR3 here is CAISLGQNTGELFF. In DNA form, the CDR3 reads TGTGCCATCAGTTTGGGACAGAACACCGGGGAGCTGTTTTTT.

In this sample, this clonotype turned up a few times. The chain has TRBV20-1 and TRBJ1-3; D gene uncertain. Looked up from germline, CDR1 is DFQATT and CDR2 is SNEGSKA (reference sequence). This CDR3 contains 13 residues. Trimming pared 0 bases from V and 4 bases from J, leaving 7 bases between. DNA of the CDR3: TGCAGTGCTAGAGATAACGGGGGAAACACCATATATTTT. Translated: CSARDNGGNTIYF.

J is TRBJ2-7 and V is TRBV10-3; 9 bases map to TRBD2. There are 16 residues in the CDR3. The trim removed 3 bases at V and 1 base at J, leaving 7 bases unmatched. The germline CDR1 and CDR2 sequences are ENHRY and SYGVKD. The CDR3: CAISDPGTSPSYEQYF. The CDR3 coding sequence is TGTGCCATCAGTGACCCCGGGACTAGCCCATCCTACGAGCAGTACTTC.

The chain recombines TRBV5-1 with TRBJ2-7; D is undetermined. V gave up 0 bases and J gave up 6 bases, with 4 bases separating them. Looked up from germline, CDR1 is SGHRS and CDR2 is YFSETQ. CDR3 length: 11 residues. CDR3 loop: CASSLGAEQYF. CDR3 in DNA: TGCGCCAGCAGCTTGGGTGCCGAGCAGTACTTC.

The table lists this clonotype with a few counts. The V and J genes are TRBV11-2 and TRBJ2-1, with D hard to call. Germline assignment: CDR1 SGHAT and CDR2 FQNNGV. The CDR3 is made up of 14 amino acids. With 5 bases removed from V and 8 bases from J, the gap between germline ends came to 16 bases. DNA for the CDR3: TGTGCCAGCAGCCGCGTTTGGAGAGGCGATGAGCAGTTCTTC. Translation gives CASSRVWRGDEQFF.

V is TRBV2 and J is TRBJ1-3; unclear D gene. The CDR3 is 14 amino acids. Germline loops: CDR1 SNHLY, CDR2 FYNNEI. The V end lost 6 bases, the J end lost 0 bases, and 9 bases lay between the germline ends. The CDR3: CASRFAPSGNTIYF. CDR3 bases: TGTGCCAGCAGGTTTGCCCCCTCTGGAAACACCATATATTTT.

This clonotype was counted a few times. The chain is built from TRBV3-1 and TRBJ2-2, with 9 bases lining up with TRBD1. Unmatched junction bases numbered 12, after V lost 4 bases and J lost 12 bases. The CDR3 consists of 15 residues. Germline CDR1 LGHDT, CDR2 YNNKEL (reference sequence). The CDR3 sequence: CASSRYRGRIEKLFF. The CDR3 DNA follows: TGTGCCAGCAGCCGTTACAGGGGGCGAATCGAGAAGCTGTTTTTT.

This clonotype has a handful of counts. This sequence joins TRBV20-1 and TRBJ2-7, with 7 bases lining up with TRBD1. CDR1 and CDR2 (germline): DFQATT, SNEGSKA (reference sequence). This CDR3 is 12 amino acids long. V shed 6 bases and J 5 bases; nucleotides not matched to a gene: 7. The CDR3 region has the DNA TGCAGTGCGTCGACGACAGGGAACGAGCAGTACTTC. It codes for CSASTTGNEQYF.

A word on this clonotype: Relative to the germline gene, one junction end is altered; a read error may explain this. The CDR3 DNA reads as TGCGCCAGCAGTCAAGTGGAGGGCGGCCTGCGGCAGTACTTC. Its protein product is CASSQVEGGLRQYF. The rearrangement uses TRBV4-1 and TRBJ2-7; a possible D gene is TRBD2 (6 bases). This CDR3 has 14 amino acids. Germline lookup yields CDR1 MGHRA and CDR2 YSYEKL.

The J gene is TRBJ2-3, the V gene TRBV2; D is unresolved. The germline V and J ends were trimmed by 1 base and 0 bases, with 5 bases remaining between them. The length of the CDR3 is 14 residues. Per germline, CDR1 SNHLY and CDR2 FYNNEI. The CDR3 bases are TGTGCCAGCAGTGAAGTGGCAAGCACAGATACGCAGTATTTT. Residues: CASSEVASTDTQYF.

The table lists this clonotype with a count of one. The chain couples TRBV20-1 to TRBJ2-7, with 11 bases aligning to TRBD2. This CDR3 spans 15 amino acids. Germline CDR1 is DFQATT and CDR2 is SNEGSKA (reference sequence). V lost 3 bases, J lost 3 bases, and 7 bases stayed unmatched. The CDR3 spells CSASKLAGGVYEQYF. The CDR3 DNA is TGCAGTGCTAGTAAGCTAGCGGGGGGTGTCTACGAGCAGTACTTC.

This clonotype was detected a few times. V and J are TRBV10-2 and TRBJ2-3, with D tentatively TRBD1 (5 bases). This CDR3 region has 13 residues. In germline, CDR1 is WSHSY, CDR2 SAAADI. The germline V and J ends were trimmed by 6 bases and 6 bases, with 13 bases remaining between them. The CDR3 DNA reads TGCGCCAGCAGCCAAGGGCAGGGCGATACGCAGTATTTT. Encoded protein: CASSQGQGDTQYF.

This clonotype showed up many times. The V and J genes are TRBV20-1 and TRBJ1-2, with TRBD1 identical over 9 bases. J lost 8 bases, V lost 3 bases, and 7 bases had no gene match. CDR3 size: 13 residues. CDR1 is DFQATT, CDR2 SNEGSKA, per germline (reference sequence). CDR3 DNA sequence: TGCAGTGCTAGGCGAACAGGGGGCTGGGGCTACACCTTC. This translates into CSARRTGGWGYTF.

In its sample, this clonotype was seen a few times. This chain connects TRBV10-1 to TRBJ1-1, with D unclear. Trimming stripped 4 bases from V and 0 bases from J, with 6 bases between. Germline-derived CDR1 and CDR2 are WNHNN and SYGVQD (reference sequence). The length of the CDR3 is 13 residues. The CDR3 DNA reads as TGCGCCAGCAGTGCCATGATGAACACTGAAGCTTTCTTT. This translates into CASSAMMNTEAFF.

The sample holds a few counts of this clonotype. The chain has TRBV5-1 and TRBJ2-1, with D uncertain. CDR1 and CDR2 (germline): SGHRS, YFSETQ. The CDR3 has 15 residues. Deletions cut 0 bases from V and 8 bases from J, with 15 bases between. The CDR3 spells CASSLAGLPLDEQFF. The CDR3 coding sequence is TGCGCCAGCAGCTTGGCCGGTTTACCCCTTGATGAGCAGTTCTTC.

This CDR3 is CASSPAGAGELFF. DNA for the CDR3: TGTGCCAGCTCACCAGCCGGGGCCGGGGAGCTGTTTTTT. This chain links TRBV18 with TRBJ2-2, with a weak D call TRBD2 (5 bases). The V gene lost 2 bases and the J gene lost 6 bases, with 7 bases spanning the gap. Germline V gene data show CDR1 as KGHSH and CDR2 as LQKENI. The CDR3 spans 13 residues.

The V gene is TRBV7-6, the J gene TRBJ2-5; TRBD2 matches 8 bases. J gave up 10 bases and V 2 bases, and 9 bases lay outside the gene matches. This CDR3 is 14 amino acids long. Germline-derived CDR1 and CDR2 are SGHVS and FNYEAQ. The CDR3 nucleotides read TGTGCCAGCAGCTTATCGGCCGCCCGGGGGGGCCAGTACTTC. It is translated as CASSLSAARGGQYF.

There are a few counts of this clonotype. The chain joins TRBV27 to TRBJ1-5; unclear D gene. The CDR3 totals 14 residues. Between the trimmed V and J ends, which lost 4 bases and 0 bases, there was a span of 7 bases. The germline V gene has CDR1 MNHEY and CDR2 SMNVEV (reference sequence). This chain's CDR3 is CASSWRYSNQPQHF. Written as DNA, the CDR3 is TGTGCCAGCAGTTGGCGGTATAGCAATCAGCCCCAGCATTTT.

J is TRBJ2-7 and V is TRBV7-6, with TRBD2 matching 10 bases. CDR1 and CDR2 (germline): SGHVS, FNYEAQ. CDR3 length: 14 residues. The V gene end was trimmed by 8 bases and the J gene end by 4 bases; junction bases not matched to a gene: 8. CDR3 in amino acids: CASGPPGLAYEQYF. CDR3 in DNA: TGTGCCAGCGGACCTCCGGGACTAGCGTACGAGCAGTACTTC. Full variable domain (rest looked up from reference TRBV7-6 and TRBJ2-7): GAGVSQSPRYKVTKRGQDVALRCDPISGHVSLYWYRQALGQGPEFLTYFNYEAQQDKSGLPNDRFSAERPEGSISTLTIQRTEQRDSAMYRCASGPPGLAYEQYFGPGTRLTVT.

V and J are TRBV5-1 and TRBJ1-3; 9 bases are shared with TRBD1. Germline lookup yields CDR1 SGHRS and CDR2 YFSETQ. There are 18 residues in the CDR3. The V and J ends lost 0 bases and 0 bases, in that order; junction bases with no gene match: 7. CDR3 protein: CASSLAGTGTTSGNTIYF. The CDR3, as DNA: TGCGCCAGCAGCTTGGCCGGGACAGGGACTACCTCTGGAAACACCATATATTTT.